This TCR beta chain was observed in a study of CD8 T cells in ankylosing spondylitis. Whole-study results and caveats: Reportedly, significant enrichment of disease-linked clones occurred in matched ankylosing spondylitis synovial fluid. It appeared that ankylosing spondylitis blood was characterized by a TCR beta motif of eight highly homologous variants. Some motif variants had been reported before (in reactive arthritis synovial fluid and blood).

There are a few counts of this clonotype. Its antigen is unknown. Making the TCR beta libraries involved quantitative 5'-RACE with molecular barcodes. TCRdb reprocessed the 5' RACE reads via MiXCR and lists one record per CDR3 protein. Here the sample spans more than 200,000 distinct CDR3 sequences, roughly a quarter being singletons. Germline CDR1 is DFQATT and CDR2 is SNEGSKA (reference sequence). This CDR3 has 12 amino acids. The ends were cut back, 3 bases at V and 1 base at J, with 6 bases in the middle. The chain is built from TRBV20-1 and TRBJ2-5; D call uncertain. Sequenced: blood, either unsorted or a sorted T cell fraction (not recorded which). This sequence originates from a male donor with ankylosing spondylitis or in good health (not recorded which). The CDR3 here is CSASPSQETQYF. CDR3 nucleotides: TGCAGTGCTAGCCCCTCCCAAGAGACCCAGTACTTC.